This record concerns one T cell receptor beta chain sequence. Its antigen is unknown. V is cut by 3 bases and J by 4 bases, and the space between the germline ends is 13 bases. According to the germline V gene, CDR1 reads MDHEN and CDR2 reads SYDVKM. The CDR3 contains 15 residues, cysteine and phenylalanine counted. Left in the record is the CDR3 DNA by itself, 45 bases read in frame from the first base. Library generation was performed with the immunoSEQ multiplex PCR assay. For the multiplex PCR, a mixture combining 60 forward primers for TCR Vbeta segments and 13 reverse primers for TCR Jbeta segments was used. Amplification of the CDR3 region of rearranged TCR beta genes was performed with a multiplex PCR assay on genomic DNA. Amplified TCR beta libraries were sequenced as 87-base-pair reads on the Illumina HiSeq System. In the source study's methods: In a later analysis, tens of millions of unique TCR beta chains were counted across the 666 repertoires, and roughly 10 million of these chains were shared by at least two donors. Raw reads were error-corrected and collapsed into unique sequences by a nearest-neighbor algorithm in which closely related sequences were merged to remove PCR and sequencing errors. CDR3 sequences were aligned to IMGT reference sequences to assign V, D and J gene segments. Each retained sequence needed at least a six-nucleotide match to both a V gene segment and a J gene segment. Rearrangements were called productive when the CDR3 lacked stop codons and stayed in frame with V and J; all others were non-productive. CDR3 was defined according to IMGT convention as the region running from the second conserved V-encoded cysteine to the conserved J-encoded phenylalanine. Sequences without an unambiguous match to a single V gene segment were excluded from the earlier analysis of approximately 600 of the donors. In an earlier analysis of 587 of the donors, V segments were called functional above 56.7% productive rearrangements and were called segregating when the between-donor standard deviation exceeded 5%. To diagnose cytomegalovirus status from the catalog of TCR beta chain sequences, a statistical classification framework was built. V and J gene assignment, in a later analysis, came from comparing TCR nucleotide sequences with IMGT/GENE-DB human TR gene sequences. A later analysis assigned CDR3 sequences and most-parsimonious VDJ recombination scenarios with the TCRdist pipeline. In a later analysis, each TCR beta chain was defined by its CDR3 amino acid sequence together with its V-gene family, and reads lacking a unique V-gene family were excluded. To address suspected cross-contamination and a sequencing artifact, a later analysis removed 550 to 750 highly shared, low-generation-probability nucleotide sequences. In a later analysis, a clonal expansion index was calculated for each public chain from normalized within-repertoire ranks of inferred template counts. Generation probabilities in a later analysis came from a VDJ recombination model fitted to out-of-frame rearrangements, and those results were checked against IGoR. Hypergeometric tests were used in a later analysis to score TCR-TCR, TCR-HLA and TCR-CMV co-occurrence, with a repertoire-size bias correction applied to the TCR pairs. To estimate false discovery rates, a later analysis permuted the HLA or CMV assignments 20 times. A later analysis grouped co-occurring TCRs with DBSCAN, adding TCRdist sequence similarity when clustering within HLA-allele-positive subsets. Co-occurrence clustering excluded repertoires with fewer than 30,000 or more than 120,000 public chains, plus five with anomalous nucleotide sharing. TCRdb limited this immuneACCESS table to in-frame rearrangements with V and J called. A share of clones is missing; checked studies link under half to unresolved V genes, and the rest is unexplained. That table furnishes V, J and clone size, whereas the DNA furnished D and trimming. The table for this sample shows over 75,000 clones. Clones ranked in the top ten supply 0.58% of the sample.

The data were taken from a study of cytomegalovirus exposure and HLA in healthy donors (dated by TCRdb to the late 2010s). Notes on the research overall: According to an earlier analysis of 587 of the donors, roughly 180 million T cells yielded 100 million or so unique TCR beta sequences and about 280 Gb of sequence data. In a later genetic analysis, genome-wide SNP genotypes for about three fifths of the 666 donors were used, and that subset was treated as a discovery cohort. In an earlier analysis of around 540 of the donors, high-throughput TCR beta sequencing was used to judge whether each TCR beta V gene segment behaved as functional or pseudogenic. Among the roughly 390 genotyped donors, 81% belonged to the genetic ancestry cluster associated with self-reported Caucasian donors. A later analysis re-analyzed previously published TCR beta repertoires from about 600 donors and added high-resolution HLA genotyping to study TCR occurrence patterns. The aim of the study was to test whether cataloging public T cell receptors could identify signatures of past pathogen exposure. Alongside the repertoire data, information on donor age, sex, ethnicity and CMV serostatus was compiled. The later analysis used no new phenotypic data to find candidate immune exposures, relying instead on TCR beta sequences and their occurrence across donors. Every repertoire in the discovery cohort had been generated on one and the same sequencing platform. To predict cytomegalovirus infection status, the study brought together high-throughput TCR immunosequencing, statistical association of individual TCRs with disease status, and machine learning. Across 398 genotyped donors of the cohort, an average of roughly 250,000 unique TCR beta nucleotide sequences per donor were sequenced, and roughly a sixth of those sequences were non-productive. Class I and class II HLA loci were covered by the typing at four-digit resolution. Using immunosequencing, the study profiled T cell repertoires from fewer than 700 subjects and related those repertoires to cytomegalovirus serostatus. Roughly 5 DR-DQ haplotypes were handled as single units for association and clustering, since linkage in the cohort was strong. Roughly 300 gigabases of sequencing data and 75 million to 85 million unique TCR sequences made up an early release that covered nearly 650 HLA-typed donors. Typing coverage differed by locus: A, B, C, DRB1 and DQB1 were typed in about 629-630 donors, DQA1 in about 510, DPA1 in approximately 600, and DPB1 in 450 to 490. Besides the first cohort of more than 650 subjects, a separate validation cohort made up of 95 to 150 different subjects was used. Here is what the overall study found, with its caveats: According to a later analysis, parvovirus B19, influenza, CMV and Epstein-Barr virus appeared linked to several top co-occurrence clusters. In this cohort, only TCR beta chains were sequenced, and detectable features were limited by the absence of alpha or paired-chain data. The authors suggested that the approach could potentially be generalized to other disease states and immunological phenotypes. CMV serostatus was the only immune exposure information available for the cohort. A few of the identified cytomegalovirus-associated TCR beta chains were confirmed in vitro to be specific for cytomegalovirus antigens. V-gene and J-gene trimming of TCR beta chains was associated with a missense DCLRE1C variant in a later genetic analysis, and the association was replicated in an independent cohort. Over 15 rarely observed V segments, including chromosome 9 orphons, were excluded from the earlier analysis of about 600 of the donors because counts were too low. A later analysis found that HLA-associated TCR beta chains were more clonally expanded and had lower generation probabilities than equally common non-associated chains. Linkage disequilibrium might explain the correlated functional status among segregating V segments, but an unknown experimental factor could not be excluded. In a later analysis, TCR association rates were found to vary across HLA loci, with the most associated TCRs seen for DRB1 alleles and the fewest for HLA-C alleles. A cluster of highly shared sequence variants was judged likely to represent a technical artifact of the sequencing pipeline. The study gave a list of 150 to 200 TCR beta chains associated with cytomegalovirus. In an earlier analysis of about 600 of the donors, most TCR beta V segments appeared in productive rearrangements about 87% or about 30% of the time, broadly matching IMGT annotations. Roughly uniform sequencing depth across donors was assumed in presence/absence analyses, although this assumption may not hold. When HLA alleles, especially DR and DQ, strongly co-occurred, attributing TCR associations to individual alleles was difficult. A further reported finding was that TCR beta sequences accurately predicted the HLA-A and HLA-B alleles for most subjects in the first cohort. While some public TCRs were present in many individuals, most TCR sequences turned up only very rarely across donors. Because some donors lacked HLA typing at each locus, the association tests relied only on the typed subset. In a later genetic analysis, fewer N-insertions in productive TCRs were reported among donors in an Asian-associated ancestry cluster than the roughly 700-donor mean. According to a later analysis, most CMV-associated TCR beta chains appeared to be HLA-restricted, and the HLA associations seemed to be driven largely by CMV exposure. Some IMGT-functional V segments, including TRBV6-2 and TRBV6-3, could not be told apart with the 87-base-pair reads, so those segments were excluded. The classifier was reported to diagnose cytomegalovirus status with high specificity and sensitivity in both the original and validation cohorts. In a later analysis, 15,000 to 20,000 TCR beta sequences were associated with specific HLA alleles at a false discovery rate of 0.05.

The cohort consisted of approximately 690 healthy bone marrow donors. At the time of sampling, every cohort member was nominally healthy, though immune exposures that went unrecorded were likely present. The donor tested CMV seronegative and was one of the 352 seronegative cohort members. Each donor provided a peripheral blood sample, and peripheral blood mononuclear cells were used for TCR beta sequencing. Genomic DNA was extracted from the blood cell samples with the Qiagen DNeasy Blood Extraction Kit. Input material: PBMCs. The sequence was collected from a man in his fifties or sixties in good health and CMV-seronegative. The rearranged chain carries TRBV28 and TRBJ1-5; TRBD1 is a possible D gene, resting on 5 matching bases. The CDR3 region reads CASSFQGWKNQPQHF. The nucleotides read TGTGCCAGCAGTTTTCAGGGCTGGAAAAATCAGCCCCAGCATTTT.